This TCR beta chain was observed in a study of blood T cell repertoires in COVID-19. For the study at large: Spain, Italy and the United States supplied samples that represented acute and convalescent COVID-19. Sample material is recorded as cDNA or gDNA derived from T cells, B-cell-depleted T cells, or PBMCs.

Produced via immunoSEQ multiplex PCR; TCRdb's table is partial and in-frame only. The sample lists under 200,000 clones, roughly 80% occurring once. Germline values: CDR1 KGHDR, CDR2 SFDVKD. The CDR3 totals 16 residues. The V and J ends lost 2 bases and 1 base, in that order; junction bases with no gene match: 3. This clonotype was sampled from a man aged 65 to 79 with acute or convalescent COVID-19. The chain combines TRBV24-1 with TRBJ2-2; 7 positions match TRBD1. The specimen sequenced was peripheral blood. CDR3 coding DNA: TGTGCCACCAGTGATTACGGGACAGAGAACACCGGGGAGCTGTTTTTT. Translation: CATSDYGTENTGELFF.